This T cell receptor beta chain was recovered during a study of T cells after yellow fever vaccination. From the 5' RACE reads, TCRdb called clonotypes with MiXCR, one entry per CDR3 protein. The data hold approximately 340,000 distinct CDR3 sequences, with about 9.5% observed a single time. Germline V gene lookup returns CDR1 SGHVS and CDR2 FNYEAQ. CDR3 size: 14 residues. The J segment lost 2 bases and the V segment lost 4 bases, leaving 3 bases of the junction unmatched. The clonotype was recovered from a man younger than 35 who received the YFV17D yellow fever vaccine. Sequencing used PBMCs, obtained on the day of the first yellow fever vaccination. This sequence joins TRBV7-6 and TRBJ2-5; TRBD1 matches at 8 bases. The CDR3 region has the DNA TGTGCCAGCAGCTCGGGACAGGCACAAGAGACCCAGTACTTC. Translation gives CASSSGQAQETQYF.